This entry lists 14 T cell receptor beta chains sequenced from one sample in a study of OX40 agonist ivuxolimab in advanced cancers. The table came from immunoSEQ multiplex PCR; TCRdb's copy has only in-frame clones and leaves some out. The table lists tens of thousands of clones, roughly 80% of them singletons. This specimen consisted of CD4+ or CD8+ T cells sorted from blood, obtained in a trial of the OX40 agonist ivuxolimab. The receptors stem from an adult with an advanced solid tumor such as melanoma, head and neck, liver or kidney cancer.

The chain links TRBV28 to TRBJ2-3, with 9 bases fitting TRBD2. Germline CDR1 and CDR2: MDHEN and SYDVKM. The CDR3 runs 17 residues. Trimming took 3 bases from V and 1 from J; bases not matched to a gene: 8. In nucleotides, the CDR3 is TGTGCCAGCAGTTTTGGGGCTAGCGGGGCTGGCACAGATACGCAGTATTTT. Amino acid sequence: CASSFGASGAGTDTQYF.

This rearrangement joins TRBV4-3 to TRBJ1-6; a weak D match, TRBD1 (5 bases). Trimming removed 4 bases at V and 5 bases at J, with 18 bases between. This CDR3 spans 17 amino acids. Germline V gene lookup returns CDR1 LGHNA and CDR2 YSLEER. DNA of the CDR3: TGCGCCAGCAGCCGAGAGCAGGGATCGATCCATAATTCACCCCTCCACTTT. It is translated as CASSREQGSIHNSPLHF.

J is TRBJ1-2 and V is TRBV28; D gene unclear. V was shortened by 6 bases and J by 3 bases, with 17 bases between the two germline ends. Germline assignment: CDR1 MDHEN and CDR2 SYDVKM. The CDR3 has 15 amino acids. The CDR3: CASSPVGRYDYGYTF. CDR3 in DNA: TGTGCCAGCAGCCCCGTCGGTCGATACGACTATGGCTACACCTTC.

The CDR3, as DNA: TGCGCCAGCAGCTTGACAGGGGAGGGGACCCAGTACTTC. This translates into CASSLTGEGTQYF. The V and J genes are TRBV5-1 and TRBJ2-5; D might be TRBD1 or TRBD2, each matching 7 bases. Germline V lookup: CDR1 SGHRS, CDR2 YFSETQ. The CDR3 is 13 amino acids. V was cut by 1 base and J by 7 bases, with 11 bases left in between.

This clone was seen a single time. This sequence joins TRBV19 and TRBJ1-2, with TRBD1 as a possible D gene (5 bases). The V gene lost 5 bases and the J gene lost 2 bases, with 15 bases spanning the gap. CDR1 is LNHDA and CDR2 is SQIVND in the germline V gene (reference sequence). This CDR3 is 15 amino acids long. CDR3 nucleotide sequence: TGTGCCAGTAGTCTTCTTTCGACAGAGAACTATGGCTACACCTTC. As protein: CASSLLSTENYGYTF.

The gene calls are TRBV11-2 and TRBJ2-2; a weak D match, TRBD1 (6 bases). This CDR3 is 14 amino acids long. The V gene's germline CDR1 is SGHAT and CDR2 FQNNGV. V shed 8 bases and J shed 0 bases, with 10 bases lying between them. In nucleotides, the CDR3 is TGTGCCAGCCTGCGGACAGCGAACACCGGGGAGCTGTTTTTT. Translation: CASLRTANTGELFF.

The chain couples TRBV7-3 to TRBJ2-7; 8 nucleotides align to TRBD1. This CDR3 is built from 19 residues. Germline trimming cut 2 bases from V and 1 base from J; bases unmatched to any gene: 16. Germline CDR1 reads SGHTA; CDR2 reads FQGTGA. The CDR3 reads CASSLSYGQGLFFSYEQYV. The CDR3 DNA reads TGTGCCAGCAGCTTATCGTACGGACAGGGCTTGTTCTTTTCCTACGAGCAGTACGTC.

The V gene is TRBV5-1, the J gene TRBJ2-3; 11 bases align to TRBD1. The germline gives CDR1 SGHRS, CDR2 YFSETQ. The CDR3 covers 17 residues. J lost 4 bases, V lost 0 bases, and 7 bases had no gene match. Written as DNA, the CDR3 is TGCGCCAGCAGCTTGGGAACCCCGGGACAGGGGGCAGATACGCAGTATTTT. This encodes CASSLGTPGQGADTQYF.

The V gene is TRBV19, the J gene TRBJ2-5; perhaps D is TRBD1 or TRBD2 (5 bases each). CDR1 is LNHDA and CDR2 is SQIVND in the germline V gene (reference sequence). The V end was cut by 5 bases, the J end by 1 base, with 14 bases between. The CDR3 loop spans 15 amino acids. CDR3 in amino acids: CASSPGPPSQETQYF. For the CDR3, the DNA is TGTGCCAGTAGTCCGGGACCTCCATCCCAAGAGACCCAGTACTTC.

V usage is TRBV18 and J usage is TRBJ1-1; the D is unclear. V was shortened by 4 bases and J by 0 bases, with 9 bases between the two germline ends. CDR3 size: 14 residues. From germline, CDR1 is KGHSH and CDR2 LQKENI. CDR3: CASSQGALNTEAFF. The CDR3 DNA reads TGTGCCAGCTCACAGGGAGCTCTGAACACTGAAGCTTTCTTT. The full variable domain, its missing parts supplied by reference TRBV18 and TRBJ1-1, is NAGVMQNPRHLVRRRGQEARLRCSPMKGHSHVYWYRQLPEEGLKFMVYLQKENIIDESGMPKERFSAEFPKEGPSILRIQQVVRGDSAAYFCASSQGALNTEAFFGQGTRLTVV.

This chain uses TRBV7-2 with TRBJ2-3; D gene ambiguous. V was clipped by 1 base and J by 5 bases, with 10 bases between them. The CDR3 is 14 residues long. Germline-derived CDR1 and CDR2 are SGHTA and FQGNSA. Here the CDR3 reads CASSLGFVGDTQYF. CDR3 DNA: TGTGCCAGCAGCTTAGGTTTCGTCGGAGATACGCAGTATTTT.

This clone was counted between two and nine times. The CDR3 DNA reads TGTGCCAGCTCACCATCAGGGGGGGAGCAGTACGTC. Its translation: CASSPSGGEQYV. J is TRBJ2-7 and V is TRBV18, with a tentative D call TRBD1 (7 bases). Germline V gives CDR1 KGHSH, CDR2 LQKENI. V lost 2 bases to trimming and J lost 7 bases, with 9 bases between them. The CDR3 contains 12 residues.

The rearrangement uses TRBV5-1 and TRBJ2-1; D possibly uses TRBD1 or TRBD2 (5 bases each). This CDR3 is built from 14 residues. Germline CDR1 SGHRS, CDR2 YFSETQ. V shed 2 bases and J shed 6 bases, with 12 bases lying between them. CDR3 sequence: CASSFRDLSNEQFF. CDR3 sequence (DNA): TGCGCCAGCAGCTTCCGGGACCTCAGCAATGAGCAGTTCTTC.

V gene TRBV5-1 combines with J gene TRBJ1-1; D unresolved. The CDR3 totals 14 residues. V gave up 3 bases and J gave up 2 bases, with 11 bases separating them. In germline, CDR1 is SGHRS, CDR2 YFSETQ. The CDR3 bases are TGCGCCAGCAGCTCTGGACCGCCTAACACTGAAGCTTTCTTT. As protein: CASSSGPPNTEAFF.